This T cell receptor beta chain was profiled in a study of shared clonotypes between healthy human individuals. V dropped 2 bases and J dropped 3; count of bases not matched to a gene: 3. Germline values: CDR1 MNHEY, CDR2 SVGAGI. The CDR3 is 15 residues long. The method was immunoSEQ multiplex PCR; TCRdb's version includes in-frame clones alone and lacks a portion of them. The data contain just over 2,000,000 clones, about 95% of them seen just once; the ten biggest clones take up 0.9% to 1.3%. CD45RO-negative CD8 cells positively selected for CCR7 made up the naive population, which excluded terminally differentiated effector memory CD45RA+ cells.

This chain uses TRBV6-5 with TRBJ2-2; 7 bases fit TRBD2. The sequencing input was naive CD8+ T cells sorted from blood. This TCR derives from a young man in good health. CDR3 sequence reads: CASSYNLADTGELFF. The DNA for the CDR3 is TGTGCCAGCAGTTACAACCTAGCGGACACCGGGGAGCTGTTTTTT.